The clone carrying this TCR beta chain has more than one count but fewer than ten. The data belong to a study of blood T cell repertoires in COVID-19. Study overall: Acute and convalescent COVID-19 specimens originated in the United States, Italy and Spain.

Methods used by the authors: Quantification of nucleated cells was approximated via reference gene primer amplification. The assay was immunoSEQ multiplex PCR, and TCRdb's table has in-frame clones only and misses some. The D gene and trimming were derived from the DNA, and the V and J assignments and clone size from that table. The table shows 68,000 or so clones, with roughly 85% occurring only once. Germline CDR1 MGHRA, CDR2 YSYEKL. Trimming took 3 bases from V and 1 from J, leaving 15 bases between them. The CDR3 loop spans 16 amino acids. The receptor was isolated from a woman aged 45-65 years with COVID-19, enrolled during active disease. The sequenced sample consisted of peripheral blood. The chain couples TRBV4-1 to TRBJ1-2; TRBD1 might be the D (5 bases). The CDR3 region is CASSQIPQGINYGYTF. As DNA, the CDR3 is TGCGCCAGCAGCCAGATTCCGCAGGGAATTAACTATGGCTACACCTTC.